A single sample gave rise to the 3 T cell receptor beta chains below, sequenced in a study of cytomegalovirus exposure and HLA in healthy donors. The PCR was carried out with 60 Vbeta primers and 13 Jbeta primers. Profiling relied on immunoSEQ multiplex PCR, and the TCRdb table lists in-frame clones only, not all of them. The sample consists of about 140,000 clones, about 80% of them appearing once. The sample comprised PBMCs. The receptor set was obtained from a male donor in good health and CMV-seropositive.

The chain combines TRBV10-2 with TRBJ1-2; D is uncertain. The germline CDR1 and CDR2 sequences are WSHSY and SAAADI. This CDR3 has 14 amino acids. Trimming shortened V by 10 bases and J by 1 base, and 16 bases separated the two germline ends. The CDR3 nucleotides read TGCGCCACCGAACTAGCCGGGAGTAACTATGGCTACACCTTC. Its protein product is CATELAGSNYGYTF.

The chain joins TRBV9 to TRBJ2-5, with TRBD2 matching over 7 bases. Germline loops: CDR1 SGDLS, CDR2 YYNGEE. V shed 4 bases, J shed 5 bases, and the junction held 5 bases outside the gene matches. The CDR3 is 13 amino acids. The CDR3 loop reads CASSPGGLETQYF. DNA of the CDR3: TGTGCCAGCAGCCCGGGGGGTTTGGAGACCCAGTACTTC.

This sequence joins TRBV28 and TRBJ1-2; possible D gene TRBD1, 5 bases. The CDR3 has 15 residues. The germline V and J ends were trimmed by 5 bases and 4 bases, with 17 bases remaining between them. Germline V gene sequence: CDR1 MDHEN, CDR2 SYDVKM. Here the CDR3 reads CASSTGSSTIYGYTF. The CDR3 DNA reads as TGTGCCAGCAGTACAGGTTCTTCGACGATCTATGGCTACACCTTC.